This entry features one TCR beta chain sequence. Germline loops: CDR1 SGHRS, CDR2 YFSETQ. This CDR3 has 14 residues. V trimming: 4 bases; J trimming: 8 bases; junction bases outside the gene matches: 6. TCRdb processed the RT-PCR reads anew with MiXCR; each CDR3 protein has one entry. The sample lists about 680,000 distinct CDR3 sequences, over 12% occurring once. The rearrangement links TRBV5-1 to TRBJ2-1; 10 nucleotides agree with TRBD1. Material for sequencing was memory CD4+ T cells from blood. The sequence derives from a female donor in good health, serving as a healthy control. Here the CDR3 reads CASSPGQGVDEQFF. The CDR3, as DNA: TGCGCCAGCAGCCCCGGACAGGGGGTGGATGAGCAGTTCTTC.